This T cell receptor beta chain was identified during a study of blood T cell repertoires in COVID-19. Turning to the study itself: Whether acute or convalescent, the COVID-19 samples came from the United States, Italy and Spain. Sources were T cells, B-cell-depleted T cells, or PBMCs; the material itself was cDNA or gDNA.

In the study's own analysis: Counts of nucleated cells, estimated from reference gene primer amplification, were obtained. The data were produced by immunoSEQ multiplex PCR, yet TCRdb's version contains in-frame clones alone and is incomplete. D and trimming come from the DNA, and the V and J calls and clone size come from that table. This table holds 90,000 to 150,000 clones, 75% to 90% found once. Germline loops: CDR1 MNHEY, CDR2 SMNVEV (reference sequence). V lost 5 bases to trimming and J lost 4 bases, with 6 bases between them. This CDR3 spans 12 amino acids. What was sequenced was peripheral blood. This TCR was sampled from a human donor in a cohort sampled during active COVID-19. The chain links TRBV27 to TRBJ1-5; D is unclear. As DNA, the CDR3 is TGTGCCAGCAGTAAGAGAAATCAGCCCCAGCATTTT. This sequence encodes CASSKRNQPQHF.